One sample yielded the 20 T cell receptor beta chains listed below, sequenced in a study of CD8+ T cells in alopecia areata. Sample treatment: oral pan-JAK inhibitor, 5-10 mg twice daily. RNA was isolated and reverse transcribed to cDNA, the sequencing template. Assay: immunoSEQ multiplex PCR; the TCRdb copy retains only in-frame clones and omits some. There are more than 200,000 clones in the sample; over 60% occur only once, and 4.2% lies in the top ten. The source was CD4+ T cells sorted from blood, collected at week 4, from a patient treated with tofacitinib. These receptors were taken from a human donor with alopecia areata.

A note on this clone: This CDR3 is also generated by other DNA sequences in the sample. The rearrangement links TRBV5-1 to TRBJ1-1; D remains ambiguous. V was shortened by 0 bases and J by 0 bases, with 3 bases between the two germline ends. Germline CDR1 and CDR2: SGHRS and YFSETQ. This CDR3 is built from 13 residues. As DNA, the CDR3 is TGCGCCAGCAGCTTGGGGATGAACACTGAAGCTTTCTTT. Amino acid sequence: CASSLGMNTEAFF.

This clone was seen many times. The J gene is TRBJ2-1, the V gene TRBV4-2, with 9 bases matching TRBD2. The CDR3 sequence is 14 residues long. Germline values: CDR1 LGHNA, CDR2 YNFKEQ. Losses at the gene ends were 4 bases for V and 4 bases for J; bases not matched to a gene: 2. The CDR3 is CASSLTSGYNEQFF. The CDR3, as DNA: TGTGCCAGCAGCCTTACTAGCGGGTACAATGAGCAGTTCTTC.

This chain links TRBV2 with TRBJ2-5, with D perhaps TRBD1 or TRBD2 (5 bases each). The CDR3 is made up of 13 amino acids. Germline CDR1 is SNHLY and CDR2 is FYNNEI. For the CDR3, the DNA is TGTGCGGCCCGGGGCAGCCTCCAAGAGACCCAGTACTTC. The encoded protein is CAARGSLQETQYF.

As regards this clone: The CDR3 end shows no conserved phenylalanine or tryptophan, and so a read error is likely. The rearrangement joins TRBV5-1 to TRBJ1-2; tentative D call: TRBD1 (5 bases). Germline V gene data show CDR1 as SGHRS and CDR2 as YFSETQ. This CDR3 region has 13 residues. V lost 3 bases to trimming and J lost 6 bases, with 12 bases between them. CDR3: CASSSRGEDGYTL. CDR3 sequence (DNA): TGCGCCAGCAGCTCCCGGGGGGAGGATGGCTACACCCTC.

This clone was seen more than once but under ten times. The chain employs TRBV7-2 and TRBJ2-2; D perhaps matches TRBD2 (5 bases). The germline V gene has CDR1 SGHTA and CDR2 FQGNSA. The V end was cut by 4 bases, the J end by 3 bases, with 9 bases between. This CDR3 has 14 residues. DNA for the CDR3: TGTGCCAGCAGCTCCGACTACTACACCGGGGAGCTGTTTTTT. It yields the protein CASSSDYYTGELFF.

The J gene is TRBJ1-1, the V gene TRBV29-1; the D gene is possibly TRBD1 (5 bases). Trimming took 6 bases from V and 2 from J, leaving 13 bases between them. There are 13 residues in the CDR3. The germline CDR1 and CDR2 sequences are SQVTM and ANQGSEA. The CDR3 DNA is TGCAGCGTGCAGGGTAATTTAAACACTGAAGCTTTCTTT. It specifies CSVQGNLNTEAFF.

The count of this clone is one. The chain has TRBV5-1 and TRBJ2-1; perhaps TRBD2 as D (5 bases). Trimming cost V 4 bases and J 7 bases, with 15 bases left between them. Germline CDR1 is SGHRS and CDR2 is YFSETQ. This CDR3 comprises 14 residues. The CDR3 DNA sequence: TGCGCCAGCAGCGGACTCCGAGGATCTAATGAGCAGTTCTTC. Translating gives CASSGLRGSNEQFF.

The chain carries TRBV30 and TRBJ2-2, with TRBD1 matching 7 bases. Losses at the gene ends were 3 bases for V and 6 bases for J; bases not matched to a gene: 4. The CDR3 runs to 13 residues. Germline V gene sequence: CDR1 GTSNPN, CDR2 SVGIG (reference sequence). The CDR3 bases are TGTGCCTGGAGGGCGACAGGGCCCGGGGAGCTGTTTTTT. It specifies CAWRATGPGELFF. The full variable domain, completed using reference TRBV30 and TRBJ2-2, is SQTIHQWPATLVQPVGSPLSLECTVEGTSNPNLYWYRQAAGRGLQLLFYSVGIGQISSEVPQNLSASRPQDRQFILSSKKLLLSDSGFYLCAWRATGPGELFFGEGSRLTVL.

The rearrangement joins TRBV7-2 to TRBJ1-2, with TRBD1 identical over 7 bases. Trimming at V came to 5 bases and at J to 4 bases, leaving 4 bases not matched to a gene. This CDR3 contains 13 residues. Germline CDR1 SGHTA, CDR2 FQGNSA. CDR3 bases: TGTGCCAGCAGCCCCCGACAGGGCTATGGCTACACCTTC. This sequence encodes CASSPRQGYGYTF.

This sequence joins TRBV7-2 and TRBJ2-1, with 10 bases that match TRBD2. Germline V gene sequence: CDR1 SGHTA, CDR2 FQGNSA. CDR3 length equals 16 residues. V dropped 2 bases and J dropped 9; count of bases not matched to a gene: 10. The chain's CDR3 is CASSLRSRTSGTEQFF. CDR3 nucleotide sequence: TGTGCCAGCAGCTTAAGGTCGCGGACTAGCGGTACTGAGCAGTTCTTC.

The chain is built from TRBV19 and TRBJ2-1; 10 bases are a match to TRBD1. There are 13 residues in the CDR3. The V segment lost 5 bases and the J segment 7 bases; nucleotides outside the gene matches: 2. Per germline, CDR1 LNHDA and CDR2 SQIVND (reference sequence). The CDR3 loop is CASSPDRGNEQFF. CDR3 coding DNA: TGTGCCAGTAGTCCGGACAGGGGGAATGAGCAGTTCTTC.

CDR3 loop: CSVGPRGTTDTQYF. The CDR3 nucleotides read TGCAGCGTTGGCCCCAGGGGGACCACAGATACGCAGTATTTT. The chain carries TRBV29-1 and TRBJ2-3, with 7 bases aligning to TRBD1. The CDR3 has 14 amino acids. The germline V gene has CDR1 SQVTM and CDR2 ANQGSEA. J lost 2 bases, V lost 4 bases, and 6 bases had no gene match.

In its sample, this clone was seen a few times. The V call is TRBV6-5, the J call TRBJ1-2; D not resolved. Germline CDR1 reads MNHEY; CDR2 reads SVGAGI. This CDR3 has 12 amino acids. Trimming removed 7 bases at V and 7 bases at J, with 13 bases between. The CDR3 spells CASIDGTVGYTF. CDR3 bases: TGTGCCAGCATTGACGGCACGGTTGGCTACACCTTC.

The gene calls are TRBV19 and TRBJ1-2; no clear D. Between the trimmed V and J ends, which lost 5 bases and 4 bases, there was a span of 14 bases. CDR3 length equals 14 residues. From germline, CDR1 is LNHDA and CDR2 SQIVND (reference sequence). As DNA, the CDR3 is TGTGCCAGTAGTCCCAGACCTTTTACCTATGGCTACACCTTC. This sequence encodes CASSPRPFTYGYTF.

The chain uses TRBV25-1 and TRBJ1-2; the match to TRBD1 covers 7 bases. Germline V CDR1 and CDR2: MGHDK, SYGVNS. The J segment lost 8 bases and the V segment lost 8 bases, leaving 20 bases of the junction unmatched. CDR3 length equals 16 residues. The CDR3 spells CASSPGGLNSVGGYTF. The CDR3 bases are TGTGCCAGCTCCCCAGGGGGTTTGAACTCTGTTGGGGGCTACACCTTC.

CDR3 in DNA: TGTGCCACCAGCCCACGACAGAGGGGCACAGATACGCAGTATTTT. This codes for CATSPRQRGTDTQYF. The chain uses TRBV15 and TRBJ2-3; TRBD1 or TRBD2 may be the D gene (5 bases each). Trimming took off 5 bases at V and 1 base at J, with 13 bases between the two ends. The CDR3 extends over 15 amino acids. CDR1 LNHNV and CDR2 YYDKDF come from the germline V gene (reference sequence).

This clone was observed a few times. The chain is built from TRBV4-1 and TRBJ2-6, with TRBD1 as a possible D gene (5 bases). Per germline, CDR1 MGHRA and CDR2 YSYEKL. The germline V and J ends were trimmed by 2 bases and 0 bases, with 11 bases remaining between them. CDR3 size: 17 residues. The CDR3 bases are TGCGCCAGCAGCCAAACAGGAACCAACTCTGGGGCCAACGTCCTGACTTTC. It codes for CASSQTGTNSGANVLTF.

The rearrangement links TRBV29-1 to TRBJ1-2, with no clear D. V lost 5 bases and J 2 bases, leaving 9 bases between the germline ends. The CDR3 contains 12 residues. Germline V gene lookup returns CDR1 SQVTM and CDR2 ANQGSEA. The CDR3 spells CSVNARNYGYTF. The DNA of the CDR3 is TGCAGCGTTAATGCCAGAAACTATGGCTACACCTTC.

The chain carries TRBV30 and TRBJ2-7; the match to TRBD2 covers 7 bases. J was trimmed by 0 bases and V by 5 bases; bases with no gene match: 7. CDR3 size: 14 residues. Germline V lookup: CDR1 GTSNPN, CDR2 SVGIG (reference sequence). The CDR3 region has the DNA TGTGCCTGGGGGATCGGGGGGAGCTCCTACGAGCAGTACTTC. This translates into CAWGIGGSSYEQYF.

This clone was observed a handful of times. V usage is TRBV29-1 and J usage is TRBJ2-5; D gene ambiguous. The CDR3 length is 13 residues. Germline V gives CDR1 SQVTM, CDR2 ANQGSEA. V dropped 6 bases and J dropped 2 bases, with 13 bases sitting between them. CDR3 sequence reads: CSVGPRGQETQYF. The CDR3 DNA reads as TGCAGCGTGGGTCCCAGAGGACAAGAGACCCAGTACTTC.